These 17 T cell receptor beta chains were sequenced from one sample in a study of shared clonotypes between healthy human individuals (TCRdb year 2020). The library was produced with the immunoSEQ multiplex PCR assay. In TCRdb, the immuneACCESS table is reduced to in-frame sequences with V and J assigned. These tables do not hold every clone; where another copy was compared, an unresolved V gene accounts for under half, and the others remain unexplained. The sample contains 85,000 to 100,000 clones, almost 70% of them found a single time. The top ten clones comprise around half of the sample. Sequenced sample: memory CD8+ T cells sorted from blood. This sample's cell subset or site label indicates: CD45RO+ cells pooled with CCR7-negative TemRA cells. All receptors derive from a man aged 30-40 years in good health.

In DNA form, the CDR3 reads TGTGCCAGCAGCTTACGCATCCGGGACAGGGCGTCCTACGAGCAGTACTTC. Translating gives CASSLRIRDRASYEQYF. The chain combines TRBV7-3 with TRBJ2-7; 9 bases agree with TRBD1. The CDR3 loop spans 17 amino acids. Germline-derived CDR1 and CDR2 are SGHTA and FQGTGA. With 2 bases clipped from V and 1 base from J, the junction kept 9 bases outside the gene matches.

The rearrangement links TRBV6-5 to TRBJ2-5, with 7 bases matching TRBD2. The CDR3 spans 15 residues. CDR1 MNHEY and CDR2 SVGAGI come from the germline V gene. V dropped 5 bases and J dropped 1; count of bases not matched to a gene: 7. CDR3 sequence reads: CASSRHSGSQETQYF. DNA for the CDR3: TGTGCCAGCAGTAGACATAGCGGGTCCCAAGAGACCCAGTACTTC.

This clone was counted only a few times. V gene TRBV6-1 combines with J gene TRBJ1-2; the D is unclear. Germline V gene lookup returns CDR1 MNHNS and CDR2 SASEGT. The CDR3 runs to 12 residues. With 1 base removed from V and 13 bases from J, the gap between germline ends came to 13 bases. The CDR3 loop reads CASSEVGTVPTF. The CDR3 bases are TGTGCCAGCAGTGAAGTTGGTACCGTCCCCACCTTC.

CDR3 bases: TGTGCCAGCAGTGAATCTAGCTCCTACGAGCAGTACTTC. Translated, it gives CASSESSSYEQYF. The chain couples TRBV2 to TRBJ2-7, with unresolved D. V was pared by 2 bases and J by 0 bases, with 5 bases between. The germline V gene has CDR1 SNHLY and CDR2 FYNNEI. The CDR3 has 13 residues.

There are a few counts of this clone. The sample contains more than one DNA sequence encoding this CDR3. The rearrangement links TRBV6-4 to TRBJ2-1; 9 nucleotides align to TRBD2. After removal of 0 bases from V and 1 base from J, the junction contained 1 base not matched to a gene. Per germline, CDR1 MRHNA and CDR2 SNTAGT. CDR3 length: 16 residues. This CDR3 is CASSDSTSGSYNEQFF. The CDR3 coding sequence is TGTGCCAGCAGTGACTCGACTAGCGGTTCCTACAATGAGCAGTTCTTC.

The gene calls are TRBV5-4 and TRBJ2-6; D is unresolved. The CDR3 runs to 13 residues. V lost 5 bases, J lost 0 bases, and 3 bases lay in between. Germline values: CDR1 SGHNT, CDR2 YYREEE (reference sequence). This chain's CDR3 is CASSRSGANVLTF. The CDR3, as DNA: TGTGCCAGCAGTCGCTCTGGGGCCAACGTCCTGACTTTC.

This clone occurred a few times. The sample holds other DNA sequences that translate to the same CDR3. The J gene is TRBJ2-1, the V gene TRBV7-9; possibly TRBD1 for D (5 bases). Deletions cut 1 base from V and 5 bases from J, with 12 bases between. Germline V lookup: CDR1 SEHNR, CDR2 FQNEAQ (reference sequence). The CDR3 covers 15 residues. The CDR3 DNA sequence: TGTGCCAGCAGCTTAGACGGTGGGGCAGACAATGAGCAGTTCTTC. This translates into CASSLDGGADNEQFF.

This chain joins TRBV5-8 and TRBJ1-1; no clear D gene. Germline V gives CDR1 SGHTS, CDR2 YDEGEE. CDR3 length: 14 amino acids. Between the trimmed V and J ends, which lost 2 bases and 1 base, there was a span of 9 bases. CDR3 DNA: TGTGCCAGCAGCTTTTTAGGCGCGAACACTGAAGCTTTCTTT. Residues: CASSFLGANTEAFF.

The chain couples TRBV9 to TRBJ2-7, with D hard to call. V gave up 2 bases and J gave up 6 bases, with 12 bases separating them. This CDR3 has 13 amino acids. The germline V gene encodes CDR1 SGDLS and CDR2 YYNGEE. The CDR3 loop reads CASSVLPISEQYF. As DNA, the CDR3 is TGTGCCAGCAGCGTTCTCCCTATTTCCGAGCAGTACTTC.

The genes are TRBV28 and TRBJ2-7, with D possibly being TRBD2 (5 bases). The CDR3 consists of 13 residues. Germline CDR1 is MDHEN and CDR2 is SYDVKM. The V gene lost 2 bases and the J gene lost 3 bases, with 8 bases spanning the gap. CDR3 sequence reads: CASSLTEGYEQYF. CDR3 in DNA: TGTGCCAGCAGTTTAACTGAGGGCTACGAGCAGTACTTC.

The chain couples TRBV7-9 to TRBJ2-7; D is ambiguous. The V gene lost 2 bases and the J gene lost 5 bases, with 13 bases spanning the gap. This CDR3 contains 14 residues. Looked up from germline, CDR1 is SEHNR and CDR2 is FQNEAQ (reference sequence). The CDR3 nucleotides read TGTGCCAGCAGCTTACCCTTCTCATCCCACGAGCAGTACTTC. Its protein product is CASSLPFSSHEQYF. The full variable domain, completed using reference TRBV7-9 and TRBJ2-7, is DTGVSQNPRHKITKRGQNVTFRCDPISEHNRLYWYRQTLGQGPEFLTYFQNEAQLEKSRLLSDRFSAERPKGSFSTLEIQRTEQGDSAMYLCASSLPFSSHEQYFGPGTRLTVT.

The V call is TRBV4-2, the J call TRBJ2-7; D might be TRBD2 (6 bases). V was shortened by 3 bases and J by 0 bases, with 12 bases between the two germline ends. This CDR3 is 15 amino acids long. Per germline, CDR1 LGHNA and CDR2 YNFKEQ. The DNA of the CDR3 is TGTGCCAGCAGCCACAGGGAAGCGGGCTCCTACGAGCAGTACTTC. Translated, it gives CASSHREAGSYEQYF.

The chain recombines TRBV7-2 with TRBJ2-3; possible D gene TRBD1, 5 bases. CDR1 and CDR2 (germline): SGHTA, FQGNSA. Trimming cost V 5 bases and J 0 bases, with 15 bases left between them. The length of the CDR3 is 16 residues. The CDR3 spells CASSIDSGPSTDTQYF. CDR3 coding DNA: TGTGCCAGCAGCATAGACAGTGGACCTAGCACAGATACGCAGTATTTT.

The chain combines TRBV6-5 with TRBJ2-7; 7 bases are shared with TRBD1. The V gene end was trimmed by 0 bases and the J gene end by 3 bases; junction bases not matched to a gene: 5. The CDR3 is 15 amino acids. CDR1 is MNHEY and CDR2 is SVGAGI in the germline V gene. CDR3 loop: CASSYSMAGGYEQYF. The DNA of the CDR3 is TGTGCCAGCAGTTACTCGATGGCAGGGGGCTACGAGCAGTACTTC.

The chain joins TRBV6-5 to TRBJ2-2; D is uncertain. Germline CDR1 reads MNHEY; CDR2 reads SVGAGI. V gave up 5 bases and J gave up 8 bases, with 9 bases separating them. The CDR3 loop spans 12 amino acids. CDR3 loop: CASSPVRGELFF. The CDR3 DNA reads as TGTGCCAGCAGTCCAGTACGGGGGGAGCTGTTTTTT.

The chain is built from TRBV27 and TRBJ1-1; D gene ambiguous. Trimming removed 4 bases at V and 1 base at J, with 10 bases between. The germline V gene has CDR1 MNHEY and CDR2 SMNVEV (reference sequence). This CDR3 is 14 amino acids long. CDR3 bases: TGTGCCAGCAGTTCGTGGACGGGGAACACTGAAGCTTTCTTT. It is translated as CASSSWTGNTEAFF.

The CDR3 spells CASNGKVYNEQFF. CDR3 sequence (DNA): TGTGCCAGCAACGGGAAGGTTTACAATGAGCAGTTCTTC. The rearrangement links TRBV21-1 to TRBJ2-1; the table's D call, TRBD2, was not checked against the DNA. TRBV21-1 is a recognized pseudogene. The CDR3 is made up of 13 amino acids.